The 30 T cell receptor beta chains below were found in one sample sequenced in a study of T cell responses to AZD1222 COVID-19 vaccine. Generated by immunoSEQ multiplex PCR, the TCRdb table keeps only in-frame clones and is missing some. There are some 63,000 clones in the sample; 85% to 90% occur only once, and 6.1% lies in the top ten. The material was peripheral blood, obtained 28 days after the second AZD1222 dose. The receptors were sampled from an adult who received the AZD1222 COVID-19 vaccine.

The chain uses TRBV4-1 and TRBJ2-2; no definite D call. CDR1 and CDR2 from the germline V gene are MGHRA and YSYEKL. V was pared by 4 bases and J by 6 bases, with 12 bases between. This CDR3 contains 14 residues. This chain's CDR3 is CASSPRGNPGELFF. The CDR3 DNA reads as TGCGCCAGCAGCCCGAGAGGTAACCCCGGGGAGCTGTTTTTT.

The genes are TRBV5-1 and TRBJ2-7; 8 bases fit TRBD2. V was clipped by 0 bases and J by 6 bases; unmatched bases: 8. Germline V gene lookup returns CDR1 SGHRS and CDR2 YFSETQ. CDR3 length equals 15 residues. The CDR3 DNA sequence: TGCGCCAGCAGCTTGGCCCCGGGGGGGCCGCTCGAGCAGTACTTC. It encodes CASSLAPGGPLEQYF.

This chain joins TRBV7-8 and TRBJ2-1, with 9 bases aligning to TRBD1. The V gene's germline CDR1 is SGHVS and CDR2 FQNEAQ. J gave up 3 bases and V 6 bases, and 12 bases lay outside the gene matches. The CDR3 runs to 17 residues. CDR3 coding DNA: TGTGCCAGCAGTTCCCTCCAGGGACAGGGTTTCTACAATGAGCAGTTCTTC. Protein product: CASSSLQGQGFYNEQFF.

The chain couples TRBV2 to TRBJ1-4, with D uncertain. CDR1 is SNHLY, CDR2 FYNNEI, per germline. Between the trimmed V and J ends, which lost 7 bases and 4 bases, there was a span of 19 bases. The CDR3 is made up of 16 amino acids. In nucleotides, the CDR3 is TGTGCCAGCAAGGGTCCTAGCGCCACCATTAATGAAAAACTGTTTTTT. Its translation is CASKGPSATINEKLFF.

This clone was seen a few times. The chain carries TRBV11-2 and TRBJ1-2; 9 positions match TRBD1. This CDR3 region has 16 residues. With V trimmed by 1 base and J by 6 bases, 9 bases remained unmatched. Germline V gives CDR1 SGHAT, CDR2 FQNNGV. The CDR3 DNA reads as TGTGCCAGCAGCTTAGGCCCTGGACAGGGGAGACATGGCTACACCTTC. This encodes CASSLGPGQGRHGYTF.

The chain recombines TRBV2 with TRBJ1-1; perhaps TRBD1 as D (5 bases). The germline V gene encodes CDR1 SNHLY and CDR2 FYNNEI. Between the trimmed V and J ends, which lost 6 bases and 1 base, there was a span of 15 bases. The CDR3 consists of 15 residues. CDR3 sequence: CASSQRPTGNTEAFF. CDR3 coding DNA: TGTGCCAGCAGCCAGCGCCCAACAGGGAACACTGAAGCTTTCTTT.

The J gene is TRBJ1-1, the V gene TRBV5-5; possible D gene TRBD1, 6 bases. CDR1 is SGHKS, CDR2 YYEKEE, per germline (reference sequence). There are 16 residues in the CDR3. V lost 0 bases to trimming and J lost 5 bases, with 17 bases between them. This chain's CDR3 is CASSLEAPGARTEAFF. For the CDR3, the DNA is TGTGCCAGCAGCTTGGAAGCCCCGGGGGCGAGGACTGAAGCTTTCTTT.

This chain links TRBV27 with TRBJ1-5, with TRBD1 matching over 12 bases. CDR1 is MNHEY, CDR2 SMNVEV, per germline (reference sequence). J was trimmed by 6 bases and V by 5 bases; bases with no gene match: 5. The CDR3 spans 15 residues. The CDR3 DNA is TGTGCCAGCAGTCCGATGGGACAGGGGGCTCAGCCCCAGCATTTT. This translates into CASSPMGQGAQPQHF.

The chain combines TRBV3-1 (or the pseudogene TRBV3-2) with TRBJ2-7; D remains unclear. Trimming took 0 bases from V and 3 from J, leaving 3 bases between them. The germline CDR1 and CDR2 sequences are LGHDT and YNNKEL (reference sequence). The CDR3 loop spans 12 amino acids. The CDR3 protein is CASSQDLYEQYF. The CDR3 DNA reads TGTGCCAGCAGCCAAGATCTCTACGAGCAGTACTTC.

The rearrangement joins TRBV11-3 to TRBJ2-7; D might be TRBD2 (5 bases). V gave up 0 bases and J gave up 6 bases, with 15 bases separating them. The CDR3 loop spans 15 amino acids. The germline gives CDR1 SGHNT, CDR2 YENEEA. CDR3 amino acids: CASSLDGGGRGEQYF. CDR3 DNA: TGTGCCAGCAGCTTAGATGGCGGAGGACGGGGCGAGCAGTACTTC.

This clone was observed once. This rearrangement joins TRBV3-1 (or the pseudogene TRBV3-2) to TRBJ2-3, with a tentative D call TRBD2 (5 bases). Looked up from germline, CDR1 is LGHDT and CDR2 is YNNKEL (reference sequence). Trimming took 2 bases from V and 2 from J, leaving 11 bases between them. This CDR3 has 15 amino acids. This chain's CDR3 is CASSQTRVPTDTQYF. In DNA, the CDR3 is TGTGCCAGCAGCCAAACTAGGGTGCCCACAGATACGCAGTATTTT.

This chain joins TRBV5-1 and TRBJ2-5; TRBD1 aligns across 7 bases. Germline V gives CDR1 SGHRS, CDR2 YFSETQ. CDR3 size: 15 residues. Trimming removed 4 bases from V and 4 bases from J; junction bases left unmatched: 10. DNA for the CDR3: TGCGCCAGCAGCATGACAGGGAACCAAAGAGAGACCCAGTACTTC. Protein product: CASSMTGNQRETQYF.

The genes are TRBV28 and TRBJ2-3; a possible D gene is TRBD2 (6 bases). The CDR3 totals 14 residues. The V gene lost 7 bases and the J gene lost 5 bases, with 16 bases spanning the gap. Germline CDR1 is MDHEN and CDR2 is SYDVKM. CDR3: CASTLEGGEDTQYF. CDR3 nucleotides: TGTGCCAGCACCTTGGAGGGTGGGGAAGATACGCAGTATTTT. The variable domain in full, completed from reference TRBV28 and TRBJ2-3, reads DVKVTQSSRYLVKRTGEKVFLECVQDMDHENMFWYRQDPGLGLRLIYFSYDVKMKEKGDIPEGYSVSREKKERFSLILESASTNQTSMYLCASTLEGGEDTQYFGPGTRLTVL.

The rearrangement joins TRBV18 to TRBJ1-2; no definite D call. V dropped 3 bases and J dropped 4 bases, with 15 bases sitting between them. Germline V gene data show CDR1 as KGHSH and CDR2 as LQKENI. The CDR3 extends over 15 amino acids. CDR3 in DNA: TGTGCCAGCTCACCCGATTCGGGCTCAGGCTATGGCTACACCTTC. This gives the protein CASSPDSGSGYGYTF.

The chain uses TRBV24-1 and TRBJ1-2; perhaps TRBD1 as D (6 bases). From germline, CDR1 is KGHDR and CDR2 SFDVKD. V lost 3 bases to trimming and J lost 4 bases, with 14 bases between them. The CDR3 runs to 15 residues. CDR3 amino acids: CATSDPKGEVYGYTF. The CDR3, as DNA: TGTGCCACCAGTGATCCCAAGGGGGAGGTCTATGGCTACACCTTC.

The V gene is TRBV14, the J gene TRBJ2-2; TRBD2 might be the D (6 bases). V gave up 5 bases and J gave up 3 bases, with 10 bases separating them. There are 14 residues in the CDR3. CDR1 and CDR2 (germline): SGHDN, FVKESK. Here the CDR3 reads CASSKGTYTGELFF. CDR3 DNA sequence: TGTGCCAGCAGCAAAGGGACTTACACCGGGGAGCTGTTTTTT.

The CDR3 DNA is TGTGCCTGGAGCGGCTTACGGATCACAGATACGCAGTATTTT. It encodes CAWSGLRITDTQYF. This rearrangement joins TRBV30 to TRBJ2-3; D uncertain. The CDR3 sequence is 14 residues long. The V and J ends lost 3 bases and 2 bases respectively, with 12 bases between them. Germline CDR1 is GTSNPN and CDR2 is SVGIG (reference sequence). The full variable domain, rest sourced from reference TRBV30 and TRBJ2-3, is SQTIHQWPATLVQPVGSPLSLECTVEGTSNPNLYWYRQAAGRGLQLLFYSVGIGQISSEVPQNLSASRPQDRQFILSSKKLLLSDSGFYLCAWSGLRITDTQYFGPGTRLTVL.

This chain links TRBV4-1 with TRBJ1-1, with TRBD1 matching over 8 bases. CDR1 and CDR2 (germline): MGHRA, YSYEKL. The CDR3 has 17 residues. V trimming: 5 bases; J trimming: 11 bases; junction bases outside the gene matches: 22. Here the CDR3 DNA reads TGCGCCAGCAGCACTAGTAGACAGGGGATTAGGGAGCTTGGGGCTTTCTTT. Its translation is CASSTSRQGIRELGAFF.

The genes are TRBV19 and TRBJ2-1; D uncertain. The CDR3 has 14 residues. V was pared by 5 bases and J by 14 bases, with 22 bases between. Germline CDR1 and CDR2: LNHDA and SQIVND (reference sequence). The DNA of the CDR3 is TGTGCCAGTAGTGGAACAGCCCAGATACCTCAGGAGTTCTTC. Protein sequence: CASSGTAQIPQEFF.

This chain uses TRBV28 with TRBJ2-7; the D gene is possibly TRBD2 (6 bases). There are 15 residues in the CDR3. Germline loops: CDR1 MDHEN, CDR2 SYDVKM. V was pared by 5 bases and J by 0 bases, with 14 bases between. The CDR3 sequence: CASSEGLPSSYEQYF. CDR3 in DNA: TGTGCCAGCAGTGAGGGACTTCCGAGCTCCTACGAGCAGTACTTC.

V gene TRBV19 combines with J gene TRBJ1-6; D gene ambiguous. The CDR3 has 13 amino acids. V lost 5 bases, J lost 6 bases, and 8 bases lay in between. Germline loops: CDR1 LNHDA, CDR2 SQIVND (reference sequence). The CDR3 region is CASSQELNSPLHF. DNA of the CDR3: TGTGCCAGTAGTCAAGAGCTTAATTCACCCCTCCACTTT.

The count of this clone is one. The chain combines TRBV6-5 with TRBJ2-2; D possibly corresponds to TRBD2 (6 bases). The CDR3 runs to 14 residues. Looked up from germline, CDR1 is MNHEY and CDR2 is SVGAGI. V lost 6 bases and J lost 8, with 16 bases in between. CDR3 bases: TGTGCCAGCAGATTCGCTAGCGACAGTGGGGAGCTGTTTTTT. Translation gives CASRFASDSGELFF.

The V call is TRBV5-1, the J call TRBJ2-7; D perhaps matches TRBD2 (5 bases). The germline CDR1 and CDR2 sequences are SGHRS and YFSETQ. The CDR3 consists of 18 residues. V dropped 1 base and J dropped 0 bases, with 20 bases sitting between them. CDR3 sequence reads: CASSLYPPSGYLSYEQYF. The CDR3 nucleotides are TGCGCCAGCAGCTTGTACCCCCCCTCGGGGTACCTCTCCTACGAGCAGTACTTC.

J is TRBJ2-1 and V is TRBV27; no clear D. Germline CDR1 reads MNHEY; CDR2 reads SMNVEV (reference sequence). The V end was cut by 3 bases, the J end by 0 bases, with 12 bases between. This CDR3 is built from 16 residues. CDR3 sequence reads: CASSFQPVSSYNEQFF. The CDR3 nucleotides are TGTGCCAGCAGTTTCCAGCCTGTGAGCTCCTACAATGAGCAGTTCTTC.

The chain has TRBV5-8 and TRBJ2-3, with 7 bases matching TRBD1. V shed 0 bases and J 3 bases; nucleotides not matched to a gene: 1. This CDR3 region has 14 residues. Germline V gene sequence: CDR1 SGHTS, CDR2 YDEGEE. The CDR3 DNA reads as TGTGCCAGCAGCTTGGACAGGGGAACAGATACGCAGTATTTT. Its protein is CASSLDRGTDTQYF. The full variable domain, completed using reference TRBV5-8 and TRBJ2-3, is EAGVTQSPTHLIKTRGQQATLRCSPISGHTSVYWYQQALGLGLQFLLWYDEGEERNRGNFPPRFSGRQFPNYSSELNVNALELEDSALYLCASSLDRGTDTQYFGPGTRLTVL.

V and J are TRBV3-1 (or the pseudogene TRBV3-2) and TRBJ1-2; D call uncertain. This CDR3 has 14 residues. Trimming left V 0 bases short and J 4 bases short, with 9 bases between. Germline CDR1 LGHDT, CDR2 YNNKEL (reference sequence). DNA of the CDR3: TGTGCCAGCAGCCAAGAGGGGATTAGCTATGGCTACACCTTC. This encodes CASSQEGISYGYTF.

The chain couples TRBV5-4 to TRBJ2-3; 8 positions match TRBD2. The germline gives CDR1 SGHNT, CDR2 YYREEE (reference sequence). There are 15 residues in the CDR3. V dropped 0 bases and J dropped 2; count of bases not matched to a gene: 2. Here the CDR3 DNA reads TGTGCCAGCAGCTTGGATAGCGGGAACACAGATACGCAGTATTTT. Its translation is CASSLDSGNTDTQYF.

This chain connects TRBV5-1 to TRBJ2-3, with D possibly TRBD1 on 6 matching bases. Germline V gene sequence: CDR1 SGHRS, CDR2 YFSETQ. The CDR3 is 16 residues long. With 0 bases removed from V and 1 base from J, the gap between germline ends came to 12 bases. The CDR3 nucleotides read TGCGCCAGCAGCTTGGGGAACAGGGATGGCACAGATACGCAGTATTTT. As protein: CASSLGNRDGTDTQYF.

The CDR3 here is CATSDRGQGNTGELFF. The CDR3 DNA sequence: TGTGCCACCAGTGATCGGGGACAGGGGAACACCGGGGAGCTGTTTTTT. The V and J genes are TRBV24-1 and TRBJ2-2, with 9 positions matching TRBD1. The V and J ends lost 3 bases and 1 base, in that order; junction bases with no gene match: 2. Germline V gives CDR1 KGHDR, CDR2 SFDVKD. The CDR3 length is 16 residues.

This clone appeared a single time. The J gene is TRBJ2-7, the V gene TRBV5-8; TRBD1 aligns across 9 bases. This CDR3 comprises 14 residues. Germline V lookup: CDR1 SGHTS, CDR2 YDEGEE. The trim removed 4 bases at V and 3 bases at J, leaving 5 bases unmatched. The DNA for the CDR3 is TGTGCCAGCAGCCTGGGACAGGGAATCTACGAGCAGTACTTC. Translated: CASSLGQGIYEQYF.